The next 23 T cell receptor beta chains were all read from a single sample in a study of regulatory dendritic cells for organ transplantation. No cognate antigen is known for these TCRs. This table comes from immunoSEQ multiplex PCR, and its TCRdb copy is limited to in-frame clones, with some not included. The sample yields roughly 9,800 clones, 80% seen once. Sorted subsets were CFSE-labeled and cultured roughly 5 days with allogeneic dendritic cells. Input material: memory CD4+ T cells from blood cultured with dendritic cells. Subset here: CD45RO+ memory T cells. The receptors were sampled from a human donor in good health.

The chain carries TRBV4-2 and TRBJ1-1; no definite D call. The CDR3 is 12 amino acids. Trimming took 1 base from V and 3 from J, leaving 3 bases between them. Germline CDR1 LGHNA, CDR2 YNFKEQ. In nucleotides, the CDR3 is TGTGCCAGCAGCCAAGTATACACTGAAGCTTTCTTT. The encoded protein is CASSQVYTEAFF.

The CDR3 loop is CASSLGLASDTQYF. The DNA for the CDR3 is TGTGCCAGCAGCTTAGGTTTAGCGTCAGATACGCAGTATTTT. This chain joins TRBV7-2 and TRBJ2-3; weak D call: TRBD2 (5 bases). Germline V gives CDR1 SGHTA, CDR2 FQGNSA. This CDR3 has 14 amino acids. V lost 1 base to trimming and J lost 4 bases, with 9 bases between them.

V usage is TRBV5-6 and J usage is TRBJ1-5; D call uncertain. From germline, CDR1 is SGHDT and CDR2 YYEEEE. Trimming stripped 1 base from V and 5 bases from J, with 13 bases between. The CDR3 is made up of 15 amino acids. The DNA for the CDR3 is TGTGCCAGCAGCTTGATGCAGAGCTCCGATCAGCCCCAGCATTTT. This encodes CASSLMQSSDQPQHF.

The CDR3 nucleotides read TGTGCCAGCAGTTTAGGGCGGAGAGCTAACTATGGCTACACCTTC. This translates into CASSLGRRANYGYTF. This chain connects TRBV28 to TRBJ1-2; D is undetermined. Germline lookup yields CDR1 MDHEN and CDR2 SYDVKM. The CDR3 consists of 15 residues. Trimming shortened V by 2 bases and J by 0 bases, and 10 bases separated the two germline ends.

This clone was seen just once. The genes are TRBV27 and TRBJ2-7, with 9 bases identical to TRBD1. The germline CDR1 and CDR2 sequences are MNHEY and SMNVEV (reference sequence). The CDR3 runs to 15 residues. V trimming: 5 bases; J trimming: 3 bases; junction bases outside the gene matches: 8. As DNA, the CDR3 is TGTGCCAGCAGTCCCTTGGGACAGGGAAACTACGAGCAGTACTTC. Encoded protein: CASSPLGQGNYEQYF.

The gene calls are TRBV6-4 and TRBJ2-1; D is perhaps TRBD2 (6 bases). This CDR3 spans 16 amino acids. Germline V CDR1 and CDR2: MRHNA, SNTAGT. Deletions cut 3 bases from V and 1 base from J, with 13 bases between. The CDR3 region is CASSDWVGRSYNEQFF. The CDR3 DNA is TGTGCCAGCAGTGATTGGGTGGGGAGGTCCTACAATGAGCAGTTCTTC.

The V and J genes are TRBV27 and TRBJ2-4; D is uncertain. Trimming cost V 4 bases and J 6 bases, with 10 bases left between them. This CDR3 contains 13 residues. CDR1 MNHEY and CDR2 SMNVEV come from the germline V gene (reference sequence). Here the CDR3 DNA reads TGTGCCAGCAGTTCGCGAGGTGGAAACATTCAGTACTTC. This gives the protein CASSSRGGNIQYF.

This clone was observed once. The chain combines TRBV11-2 with TRBJ2-1; 13 positions agree with TRBD2. The CDR3 has 16 amino acids. CDR1 and CDR2 (germline): SGHAT, FQNNGV. V was pared by 1 base and J by 7 bases, with 4 bases of the junction left unmatched. In nucleotides, the CDR3 is TGTGCCAGCAGCTTAGCCCGGACTAGCGGGAGTAATGAGCAGTTCTTC. Residues: CASSLARTSGSNEQFF.

This clone occurred once. This chain connects TRBV27 to TRBJ2-2; 8 nucleotides agree with TRBD2. CDR3 length equals 17 residues. Looked up from germline, CDR1 is MNHEY and CDR2 is SMNVEV (reference sequence). V gave up 6 bases and J gave up 1 base; unmatched junction bases: 10. CDR3 in amino acids: CASRAWRGDLNTGELFF. The CDR3 region has the DNA TGTGCCAGCAGGGCCTGGCGGGGGGACCTGAACACCGGGGAGCTGTTTTTT.

This clone showed up just a few times. The junction departs from the called germline gene at one end, perhaps through a read error. This chain joins TRBV11-2 and TRBJ2-7; TRBD1 might be the D (5 bases). The CDR3 runs to 12 residues. CDR1 is SGHAT and CDR2 is FQNNGV in the germline V gene. The CDR3 loop is CASSLDRYEQYF. The DNA of the CDR3 is TGTGCCAGCAGCCTAGACAGATACGAGCAGTACTTC.

V usage is TRBV7-2 and J usage is TRBJ2-2; 8 bases agree with TRBD2. The CDR3 is 18 residues long. V trimming: 5 bases; J trimming: 4 bases; junction bases outside the gene matches: 15. The germline gives CDR1 SGHTA, CDR2 FQGNSA. The CDR3 sequence is CASSHPGGGGRSTGELFF. The DNA of the CDR3 is TGTGCCAGCAGCCATCCCGGGGGGGGCGGGAGGTCCACCGGGGAGCTGTTTTTT.

The rearrangement joins TRBV28 to TRBJ2-7; D unclear. Per the germline V gene, CDR1 is MDHEN and CDR2 is SYDVKM. V was trimmed by 4 bases and J by 0 bases, leaving 13 bases between them. CDR3 length: 15 amino acids. The CDR3 loop reads CASSSVARTSYEQYF. CDR3 coding DNA: TGTGCCAGCAGTTCGGTCGCTCGTACCTCCTACGAGCAGTACTTC.

The V and J genes are TRBV28 and TRBJ2-7, with 11 bases aligning to TRBD2. Germline V gene sequence: CDR1 MDHEN, CDR2 SYDVKM. J was trimmed by 6 bases and V by 2 bases; bases with no gene match: 0. The CDR3 has 13 amino acids. Here the CDR3 reads CASSLLAGGEQYF. DNA of the CDR3: TGTGCCAGCAGTTTACTAGCGGGAGGCGAGCAGTACTTC.

This clone was seen more than once but under ten times. The gene calls are TRBV5-1 and TRBJ1-2; D not resolved. With 0 bases removed from V and 4 bases from J, the gap between germline ends came to 7 bases. The CDR3 has 13 residues. Germline V gene lookup returns CDR1 SGHRS and CDR2 YFSETQ. This CDR3 reads CASSLVMGYGYTF. As DNA, the CDR3 is TGCGCCAGCAGCTTGGTCATGGGCTATGGCTACACCTTC.

The chain couples TRBV18 to TRBJ1-2, with D uncertain. This CDR3 is 17 amino acids long. Trimming removed 4 bases from V and 8 bases from J, with 26 bases in between. Germline CDR1 is KGHSH and CDR2 is LQKENI. Here the CDR3 reads CASSLIPYETSDEGYTF. The DNA of the CDR3 is TGTGCCAGCTCACTCATACCTTACGAGACATCCGATGAGGGCTACACCTTC.

The chain combines TRBV7-9 with TRBJ2-1, with D hard to call. The V gene lost 3 bases and the J gene lost 4 bases, with 10 bases spanning the gap. The CDR3 loop spans 14 amino acids. CDR1 is SEHNR and CDR2 is FQNEAQ in the germline V gene (reference sequence). The CDR3 bases are TGTGCCAGCAGCTTTGAGGACCCGTACAATGAGCAGTTCTTC. This encodes CASSFEDPYNEQFF.

The chain combines TRBV28 with TRBJ2-3; TRBD2 matches 8 bases. There are 13 residues in the CDR3. Germline V CDR1 and CDR2: MDHEN, SYDVKM. Unmatched junction bases numbered 6, after V lost 11 bases and J lost 2 bases. CDR3 DNA sequence: TGTGCCGCAGGGCGGGGGGACACAGATACGCAGTATTTT. It translates to CAAGRGDTDTQYF.

This chain connects TRBV6-1 to TRBJ2-6; D uncertain. Germline V CDR1 and CDR2: MNHNS, SASEGT. The germline V and J ends were trimmed by 2 bases and 4 bases, with 9 bases remaining between them. This CDR3 is 15 amino acids long. The CDR3 loop reads CASSESWTGANVLTF. CDR3 nucleotide sequence: TGTGCCAGCAGTGAATCCTGGACCGGGGCCAACGTCCTGACTTTC.

V is TRBV4-2 and J is TRBJ2-7, with TRBD2 identical over 8 bases. CDR1 LGHNA and CDR2 YNFKEQ come from the germline V gene. The CDR3 sequence is 14 residues long. V lost 6 bases to trimming and J lost 3 bases; unmatched junction nucleotides: 7. The CDR3, as DNA: TGTGCCAGCAGGGAATCGGGGGGGGGCTACGAGCAGTACTTC. Translating gives CASRESGGGYEQYF.

V and J are TRBV5-6 and TRBJ1-2, with D unresolved. The CDR3 spans 13 residues. Trimming took off 4 bases at V and 4 bases at J, with 11 bases between the two ends. The V gene's germline CDR1 is SGHDT and CDR2 YYEEEE. The CDR3 DNA follows: TGTGCCAGCAGCACACAAGTCCTCTATGGCTACACCTTC. Its protein product is CASSTQVLYGYTF.

The CDR3 DNA follows: TGTGCCAGTAGTAGAAGACAGACCGGGACTAGCGGGAGCTTGTCGGATACGCAGTATTTT. Translating it yields CASSRRQTGTSGSLSDTQYF. V is TRBV19 and J is TRBJ2-3; TRBD2 agrees at 14 bases. The CDR3 extends over 20 amino acids. CDR1 is LNHDA and CDR2 is SQIVND in the germline V gene (reference sequence). V was pared by 4 bases and J by 6 bases, with 18 bases of the junction left unmatched.

V and J are TRBV2 and TRBJ2-3; D unresolved. This CDR3 region has 12 residues. Trimming cost V 4 bases and J 9 bases, with 11 bases left between them. Germline V gene data show CDR1 as SNHLY and CDR2 as FYNNEI. The CDR3 DNA reads as TGTGCCAGCAGTGTCGACGGTACCACGCAGTATTTT. The encoded protein is CASSVDGTTQYF.

The chain carries TRBV7-2 and TRBJ2-1; tentatively, D is TRBD2 (6 bases). The germline gives CDR1 SGHTA, CDR2 FQGNSA. This CDR3 is 14 amino acids long. V lost 6 bases to trimming and J lost 1 base, with 10 bases between them. The CDR3 loop is CASSRLVSYNEQFF. The CDR3 coding sequence is TGTGCCAGCAGTCGACTAGTTTCCTACAATGAGCAGTTCTTC.